This T cell receptor (beta chain) was sequenced in a study of regulatory T cells in long-lasting Graves disease. Study outcomes and limitations: Graves' patients with persistent disease showed TCR diversity lower than patients newly diagnosed. Blood alone, not thyroid tissue, was studied. Persistent disease preferred TRBV28, TRBJ1-2 and TRBJ2-5.

A few counts support this clonotype. Its antigen is undetermined. This sequence may be a read error, since a much larger clone differs from it by one base. The authors built TCR beta libraries using iRepertoire HTBI primers and Arm-PCR of CDR3 regions. TCRdb fed the multiplex PCR reads into MiXCR, producing one record per CDR3 protein. Here the sample spans 300,000 or so distinct CDR3 sequences, roughly a fifth being singletons. Regarding time point: persistent/refractory GD, antithyroid drugs over 5 years with positive TRAb. Generation of the TCR library employed RNA extracted from PBMCs. Roughly 10 milliliters of peripheral blood were taken and placed in EDTA tubes. Trimming removed 6 bases from V and 6 bases from J, with 17 bases in between. Germline CDR1 is SNHLY and CDR2 is FYNNEI. The CDR3 is made up of 14 amino acids.

This TCR came from a female donor with Graves disease. The rearrangement joins TRBV2 to TRBJ1-2; tentative D call: TRBD1 (5 bases). Sequencing was performed on peripheral blood mononuclear cells (PBMCs), taken when the disease was refractory, from a patient treated with antithyroid drugs. Written as DNA, the CDR3 is TGTGCCAGCAGCCCCGGGATAGGGGTACATGGCTACACCTTC. Its protein is CASSPGIGVHGYTF.